The clone carrying this T cell receptor beta chain was observed once. Trimming removed 0 bases from V and 6 bases from J; junction bases left unmatched: 7. CDR3 size: 18 residues. CDR1 and CDR2 from the germline V gene are SGDLS and YYNGEE. This sample was included in a study of T cell changes during pregnancy in multiple sclerosis. Profiled with immunoSEQ multiplex PCR; TCRdb holds only in-frame clones, not every one. The table has 90,000 to 150,000 clones, approximately 94% seen once. The origin of this receptor is a female donor with multiple sclerosis, enrolled in a pregnancy study. The source material was peripheral blood, sampled before pregnancy. The gene calls are TRBV9 and TRBJ2-3; 16 bases agree with TRBD2. DNA of the CDR3: TGTGCCAGCAGCGTAGGGCCGGGACTAGCGGGGGGGGAGGATACGCAGTATTTT. Protein: CASSVGPGLAGGEDTQYF.